The T cell receptor (beta chain) described here comes from a study of beta chain features in type 1 diabetes. Study conclusions and caveats: More deletions and fewer insertions at VDJ junctions were seen in type 1 diabetes patients. Researchers reported that naive, central memory and Treg TCRB repertoires appeared more similar in patients than in healthy donors. A PCR bias possibly favoring shorter templates would apply equally to patients and controls.

Sorted cells reached over 95% purity in every population. Concerning this clone itself: Its target is unknown.

The CDR3 consists of 14 residues. The germline gives CDR1 SGHDT, CDR2 YYEEEE. The V gene lost 6 bases and the J gene lost 2 bases, with 13 bases spanning the gap. Reverse transcribing all isolated RNA meant expressed TCRB transcripts were sequenced. The data were produced by immunoSEQ multiplex PCR, yet TCRdb's version contains in-frame clones alone and is incomplete. Of 200,000 to 250,000 clones listed, about 63% are singletons. Sequenced material: naive CD4+ T cells from blood. This receptor was taken from a man younger than 45 in good health. J is TRBJ2-3 and V is TRBV5-6, with D uncertain. CDR3: CASNRGVVTDTQYF. In nucleotides, the CDR3 is TGTGCCAGCAACCGAGGCGTCGTCACAGATACGCAGTATTTT.